The TCR beta chain described here comes from a study of blood T cells in healthy people across ages. Across the study: Template switching picked up about one barcoded beta molecule for each two T cells.

The V gene's germline CDR1 is SSHAT and CDR2 FNYEAQ (reference sequence). There are 15 residues in the CDR3. The second PCR ran about 6 to 11 cycles with a sample-barcoded 5' primer and J-beta primers. One entry per CDR3 protein, called by TCRdb with MiXCR from the 5' RACE reads. The sample lists 1.5 million to 2 million distinct CDR3 sequences, 28% occurring once. Remarks on this clonotype: Relative to the germline gene, one junction end is altered; a read error may explain this.

Collection of roughly 10 milliliters of peripheral blood was performed for each donor. Sequenced material: blood. This TCR was recovered from a woman between 25 and 40 years old in good health. The chain couples TRBV7-7 to TRBJ2-2; the match to TRBD1 covers 10 bases. The CDR3, as DNA: TGCGACAGCAGCCCCCGGGACAGGGGTACCGGGGAGCTGTTTTTT. It yields the protein CDSSPRDRGTGELFF.